The text below deals with one T cell receptor beta chain. Here immunoSEQ multiplex PCR was the method, and the copy in TCRdb shows in-frame clones only, minus some. This table has just under 300,000 clones, about 87% appearing once. The CDR3 covers 16 residues. The germline V gene encodes CDR1 LGHNA and CDR2 YSLEER. The V segment lost 1 base and the J segment 7 bases; nucleotides outside the gene matches: 6. This entry belongs to a study of blood T cell repertoires in COVID-19. Overall study: Sites in the United States, Italy and Spain provided acute and convalescent COVID-19 samples.

The rearrangement uses TRBV4-3 and TRBJ1-6; 8 bases line up with TRBD1. Sequencing was performed on peripheral blood. The receptor comes from a man between 65 and 85 years old with acute or convalescent COVID-19. CDR3 region: CASSQVPRGQNSPLHF. The CDR3 DNA reads TGCGCCAGCAGCCAAGTACCCAGGGGGCAAAATTCACCCCTCCACTTT.